This section outlines one TCR beta chain sequence together with its context. Its antigen is as yet unknown. The length of the CDR3 is 16 residues. The V gene end was trimmed by 4 bases and the J gene end by 2 bases; junction bases not matched to a gene: 7. Germline lookup yields CDR1 SGHRS and CDR2 YFSETQ. The data originate from a study of T cell responses to AZD1222 COVID-19 vaccine. Findings and caveats of the study: White British ancestry dominated among donors, who included more females, and clonal diversity was possibly underestimated. Vaccination with two AZD1222 doses was followed by a rise in Spike-specific TCR breadth and depth.

TCRdb's table, derived via immunoSEQ multiplex PCR, lists solely in-frame clones and lacks some. The data contain about 200,000 clones, around 93% of them singletons. The starting material was peripheral blood, obtained 28 days after the second AZD1222 dose. The chain uses TRBV5-1 and TRBJ2-5, with 11 bases matching TRBD2. The receptor was derived from an adult who received the AZD1222 COVID-19 vaccine. CDR3 nucleotide sequence: TGCGCCAGCAGCCACGTGACTAGCGGGGCGCAAGAGACCCAGTACTTC. Its protein is CASSHVTSGAQETQYF.